Shown below are 8 T cell receptor beta chains from a single sample sequenced in a study of blood T cell repertoires in COVID-19. TCRdb's table, derived via immunoSEQ multiplex PCR, lists solely in-frame clones and lacks some. The sample contains more than 150,000 clones, less than 90% of which appear only once. The specimen was peripheral blood. The receptor source for this set is a man aged 65 to 79 with active or convalescent COVID-19.

This rearrangement joins TRBV6-5 to TRBJ2-7, with D hard to call. Germline V gives CDR1 MNHEY, CDR2 SVGAGI. This CDR3 is 11 amino acids long. Trimming removed 6 bases at V and 3 bases at J, with 6 bases between. The CDR3 here is CASRHNYEQYF. The CDR3 bases are TGTGCCAGCAGACACAACTACGAGCAGTACTTC.

This clone was picked up many times. Within the sample, other DNA sequences also encode this same CDR3. This chain joins TRBV5-1 and TRBJ2-7; TRBD1 aligns across 8 bases. The CDR3 contains 15 residues. V shed 0 bases, J shed 4 bases, and the junction held 6 bases outside the gene matches. In germline, CDR1 is SGHRS, CDR2 YFSETQ. CDR3: CASSLDGTGKYEQYF. The CDR3 nucleotides read TGCGCCAGCAGCTTGGATGGGACAGGAAAATACGAGCAGTACTTC.

The chain carries TRBV12-3 or TRBV12-4 and TRBJ2-7; the D gene is possibly TRBD1 (6 bases). This CDR3 comprises 13 residues. Trimming shortened V by 3 bases and J by 4 bases, and 10 bases separated the two germline ends. CDR3 coding DNA: TGTGCCAGCAGTTTGCCGGACAGATACGAGCAGTACTTC. Amino acids: CASSLPDRYEQYF.

The chain carries TRBV7-8 and TRBJ1-5; 9 nucleotides line up with TRBD1. CDR1 is SGHVS and CDR2 is FQNEAQ in the germline V gene. The CDR3 spans 15 residues. The trim removed 5 bases at V and 7 bases at J, leaving 9 bases unmatched. Written as DNA, the CDR3 is TGTGCCAGCAGCCCAACGGGACAGGGAGGACAGCCCCAGCATTTT. Protein: CASSPTGQGGQPQHF.

This CDR3 is CASSQGPGDTEAFF. The CDR3 DNA reads TGTGCCAGCAGCCAAGGGCCGGGTGACACTGAAGCTTTCTTT. V and J are TRBV3-1 (or the pseudogene TRBV3-2) and TRBJ1-1; D not resolved. The CDR3 covers 14 residues. CDR1 is LGHDT, CDR2 YNNKEL, per germline (reference sequence). Trimming removed 1 base at V and 3 bases at J, with 9 bases between.

The chain is built from TRBV5-1 and TRBJ2-1; 10 nucleotides match TRBD1. V lost 7 bases to trimming and J lost 6 bases; unmatched junction nucleotides: 7. Germline V gene sequence: CDR1 SGHRS, CDR2 YFSETQ. This CDR3 contains 14 residues. This CDR3 reads CASHRDRGGNEQFF. CDR3 in DNA: TGCGCCAGCCACCGGGACAGGGGTGGCAATGAGCAGTTCTTC. The variable domain in full, with the rest retrieved from reference TRBV5-1 and TRBJ2-1, is KAGVTQTPRYLIKTRGQQVTLSCSPISGHRSVSWYQQTPGQGLQFLFEYFSETQRNKGNFPGRFSGRQFSNSRSEMNVSTLELGDSALYLCASHRDRGGNEQFFGPGTRLTVL.

This clone was counted once. The chain combines TRBV7-2 with TRBJ2-1, with 12 bases fitting TRBD1. From germline, CDR1 is SGHTA and CDR2 FQGNSA. CDR3 length: 16 amino acids. V dropped 4 bases and J dropped 9; count of bases not matched to a gene: 10. The CDR3 loop reads CASSSEPGQGAIEQFF. CDR3 nucleotide sequence: TGTGCCAGCAGCTCAGAACCGGGACAGGGGGCGATTGAGCAGTTCTTC.

V gene TRBV5-5 combines with J gene TRBJ2-7, with TRBD2 as a possible D gene (5 bases). Trimming took off 4 bases at V and 11 bases at J, with 16 bases between the two ends. The CDR3 is made up of 12 amino acids. Germline V gives CDR1 SGHKS, CDR2 YYEKEE (reference sequence). The chain's CDR3 is CASSPRREREYF. The CDR3, as DNA: TGTGCCAGCAGCCCGAGACGGGAAAGAGAGTACTTC. Full variable domain (outside the CDR3, taken from reference TRBV5-5 and TRBJ2-7): DAGVTQSPTHLIKTRGQQVTLRCSPISGHKSVSWYQQVLGQGPQFIFQYYEKEERGRGNFPDRFSARQFPNYSSELNVNALLLGDSALYLCASSPRREREYFGPGTRLTVT.